These T cell receptor beta chains were read from a single sample in a study of blood T cell repertoires in COVID-19. TCRdb's copy holds only in-frame clones and misses some; the assay was immunoSEQ multiplex PCR. The sample records about 230,000 clones, 86% being singletons. Sequencing was carried out using peripheral blood. The receptors come from a man aged 50 or older with COVID-19, enrolled during active disease. The CDR3 runs from the conserved cysteine through the conserved F or W. D genes are given only for firm matches. The size field is filled for only some rows; it gives once, few, many or a size class.

cdr3_aa	cdr3_nt	d_call	clone_size	v_call	j_call
CATSRNPGLVNRLAGELFF	TGTGCCACCAGCAGAAATCCGGGACTAGTGAATAGATTGGCCGGGGAGCTGTTTTTT	TRBD2	NA	TRBV15	TRBJ2-2
CASSPTGMIYEQYF	TGTGCCAGCAGTCCCACGGGGATGATCTACGAGCAGTACTTC	NA	NA	TRBV6-5	TRBJ2-7
CASSWGHVTYEQYF	TGCGCCAGCAGCTGGGGACACGTAACCTACGAGCAGTACTTC	NA	NA	TRBV5-1	TRBJ2-7
CASSPFTFSQGSLDEQFF	TGTGCCAGCAGCCCATTCACCTTTAGCCAGGGGAGCCTCGATGAGCAGTTCTTC	NA	NA	TRBV5-4	TRBJ2-1
CASSDGRGPKETQYF	TGTGCCAGCAGCGACGGTCGAGGCCCCAAAGAGACCCAGTACTTC	NA	NA	TRBV3-1/TRBV3-2	TRBJ2-5
CASSLVPGSYGYTF	TGCGCCAGCAGCTTGGTGCCGGGAAGCTATGGCTACACCTTC	NA	once	TRBV5-1	TRBJ1-2
CASGQAGVGNTIYF	TGTGCCAGCGGCCAGGCAGGGGTGGGAAACACCATATATTTT	NA	NA	TRBV2	TRBJ1-3
CASSDWANGANVLTF	TGTGCCAGCAGTGATTGGGCCAACGGGGCCAACGTCCTGACTTTC	NA	NA	TRBV2	TRBJ2-6
CASSQQGSHSYEQYF	TGCGCCAGCAGCCAACAGGGGTCCCATTCCTACGAGCAGTACTTC	NA	once	TRBV4-1	TRBJ2-7
CASSPRKAGSNYNEQFF	TGTGCCAGCAGTCCGAGAAAAGCGGGGTCTAACTACAATGAGCAGTTCTTC	TRBD2	few	TRBV27	TRBJ2-1
CASAGGQGVEKLFF	TGCGCCAGCGCTGGGGGACAGGGGGTTGAAAAACTGTTTTTT	TRBD1	NA	TRBV5-1	TRBJ1-4
CASSRVAGVSGELFF	TGTGCCAGCAGTAGGGTAGCGGGGGTATCCGGGGAGCTGTTTTTT	TRBD2	NA	TRBV7-3	TRBJ2-2
CASSTGFSSYNEQFF	TGTGCTAGCAGCACCGGGTTCAGCTCCTACAATGAGCAGTTCTTC	NA	NA	TRBV7-7	TRBJ2-1
CASSIGHFTGELFF	TGTGCCAGTAGTATAGGACATTTTACCGGGGAGCTGTTTTTT	NA	few	TRBV19	TRBJ2-2
CASSPRPGGDGAFF	TGTGCCAGCAGCCCCCGTCCCGGGGGGGACGGGGCTTTCTTT	NA	once	TRBV7-3	TRBJ1-1
CASSPGLEYEQYF	TGTGCCAGCAGCCCGGGACTGGAATACGAGCAGTACTTC	NA	few	TRBV3-1/TRBV3-2	TRBJ2-7
CATLGGDTVYGYTF	TGTGCCACATTAGGGGGGGACACCGTCTATGGCTACACCTTC	NA	few	TRBV10-3	TRBJ1-2
CASGPKRGNTDTQYF	TGTGCTAGTGGTCCAAAGCGCGGAAACACAGATACGCAGTATTTT	NA	many	TRBV12-5	TRBJ2-3
CASSGTGANQETQYF	TGTGCCAGCAGCGGGACAGGGGCTAACCAAGAGACCCAGTACTTC	TRBD1	once	TRBV2	TRBJ2-5
CASRLDRSSYNSPLHF	TGTGCCAGCAGGTTGGACAGGAGTTCCTATAATTCACCCCTCCACTTT	TRBD1	NA	TRBV2	TRBJ1-6
CASSYTTEKLFF	TGTGCCAGCAGTTACACGACAGAAAAACTGTTTTTT	NA	NA	TRBV6-2/TRBV6-3	TRBJ1-4
CASSYGTGLDQETQYF	TGTGCCAGCAGCTATGGGACAGGGCTGGACCAAGAGACCCAGTACTTC	TRBD1	NA	TRBV7-9	TRBJ2-5
CSASLQGNEQYF	TGCAGTGCTAGTCTCCAGGGCAACGAGCAGTACTTC	NA	few	TRBV20-1	TRBJ2-7
CASTSGREIGVSGYTF	TGTGCCAGCACCTCCGGACGGGAGATAGGGGTTTCAGGCTACACCTTC	NA	once	TRBV3-1/TRBV3-2	TRBJ1-2
CASSLGGVNTEAFF	TGTGCCAGCAGCTTAGGGGGAGTGAACACTGAAGCTTTCTTT	NA	NA	TRBV7-9	TRBJ1-1
CASSPQISGTGSTDTQYF	TGTGCCAGCTCCCCTCAAATCTCCGGGACTGGTAGCACAGATACGCAGTATTTT	NA	NA	TRBV18	TRBJ2-3